The 5 T cell receptor beta chains reported below all come from one sample, sequenced in a study of blood T cell repertoires in COVID-19. The protocol was immunoSEQ multiplex PCR, while the TCRdb copy is restricted to in-frame clones and leaves out a portion. The sample holds roughly 27,000 clones, about nine tenths seen once. Input material: peripheral blood. The origin of the receptors is a human donor in a cohort sampled during active COVID-19.

The chain links TRBV29-1 to TRBJ2-7; 9 bases align to TRBD1. This CDR3 has 15 amino acids. The trim removed 1 base at V and 0 bases at J, leaving 4 bases unmatched. Per the germline V gene, CDR1 is SQVTM and CDR2 is ANQGSEA. CDR3 residues: CSVEGTGDSSYEQYF. The CDR3 DNA sequence: TGCAGCGTTGAAGGGACAGGGGACTCCTCCTACGAGCAGTACTTC.

V and J are TRBV7-2 and TRBJ2-1; 8 nucleotides match TRBD2. CDR1 and CDR2 from the germline V gene are SGHTA and FQGNSA. The CDR3 consists of 16 residues. V shed 2 bases and J 4 bases; nucleotides not matched to a gene: 7. The DNA of the CDR3 is TGTGCCAGCAGCTTAAGTCGGGGGGGCCTGTACAATGAGCAGTTCTTC. This sequence encodes CASSLSRGGLYNEQFF.

The chain uses TRBV6-5 and TRBJ2-7; the match to TRBD1 covers 9 bases. From germline, CDR1 is MNHEY and CDR2 SVGAGI. J lost 6 bases, V lost 0 bases, and 9 bases had no gene match. The CDR3 covers 16 residues. The CDR3, as DNA: TGTGCCAGCAGTTACTCCATCCGGACAGGGGTTGGCGAGCAGTACTTC. Its protein product is CASSYSIRTGVGEQYF.

This clone was seen once. V is TRBV4-3 and J is TRBJ1-3; D gene uncertain. Germline V gene sequence: CDR1 LGHNA, CDR2 YSLEER. The CDR3 totals 14 residues. V lost 0 bases and J lost 0, with 3 bases in between. CDR3 residues: CASSQESSGNTIYF. The CDR3 DNA is TGCGCCAGCAGCCAAGAGAGCTCTGGAAACACCATATATTTT.

The chain is built from TRBV5-1 and TRBJ2-3; D is perhaps TRBD2 (6 bases). The CDR3 is made up of 15 amino acids. V was pared by 1 base and J by 2 bases, with 11 bases between. Germline lookup yields CDR1 SGHRS and CDR2 YFSETQ. CDR3 residues: CASSLLGGLTDTQYF. The CDR3 DNA is TGCGCCAGCAGCTTGTTGGGGGGACTCACAGATACGCAGTATTTT.